These 29 T cell receptor beta chains originate from one sample sequenced in a study of cytomegalovirus exposure and HLA in healthy donors. PCR used 60 Vbeta primers and 13 Jbeta primers. TCRdb's table, derived via immunoSEQ multiplex PCR, lists solely in-frame clones and lacks some. The sample includes 140,000 or so clones, roughly 72% of them seen just once. The sample consisted of PBMCs. The receptors were gathered from a middle-aged man in good health and CMV-seronegative.

This chain uses TRBV7-8 with TRBJ2-7; 9 bases map to TRBD1. From germline, CDR1 is SGHVS and CDR2 FQNEAQ. J lost 2 bases, V lost 3 bases, and 8 bases had no gene match. This CDR3 has 16 residues. CDR3 nucleotides: TGTGCCAGCAGCTTTAATACAGGGGGCCCTACCTACGAGCAGTACTTC. Amino acids: CASSFNTGGPTYEQYF.

The chain joins TRBV11-2 to TRBJ2-7; TRBD2 might be the D (6 bases). CDR1 SGHAT and CDR2 FQNNGV come from the germline V gene. Trimming cost V 1 base and J 7 bases, with 17 bases left between them. The CDR3 runs 15 residues. The CDR3 protein is CASSLVAGPEGEQYF. CDR3 in DNA: TGTGCCAGCAGCTTAGTGGCAGGACCGGAGGGGGAGCAGTACTTC.

The rearrangement joins TRBV7-2 to TRBJ2-5, with D hard to call. Germline CDR1 is SGHTA and CDR2 is FQGNSA. Trimming shortened V by 3 bases and J by 3 bases, and 8 bases separated the two germline ends. The CDR3 is 13 residues long. The CDR3 reads CASSFGGKETQYF. The CDR3 DNA reads TGTGCCAGCAGCTTCGGCGGAAAAGAGACCCAGTACTTC.

The V call is TRBV5-4, the J call TRBJ2-1, with TRBD1 matching over 8 bases. Germline V CDR1 and CDR2: SGHNT, YYREEE (reference sequence). V lost 3 bases to trimming and J lost 5 bases; unmatched junction nucleotides: 7. CDR3 length: 15 residues. CDR3 in amino acids: CASSSGQGGNNEQFF. Here the CDR3 DNA reads TGTGCCAGCAGCTCCGGACAGGGTGGGAACAATGAGCAGTTCTTC.

The chain links TRBV21-1 to TRBJ2-3; the table's D call, TRBD1, was not checked against the DNA. TRBV21-1 is termed a pseudogene. The CDR3 sequence is 14 residues long. CDR3 protein: CASSTTGSQVTQYF. The CDR3 DNA reads as TGTGCCAGCAGCACGACAGGGTCACAAGTTACGCAGTATTTT.

This clone occurred a few times. V gene TRBV9 combines with J gene TRBJ2-1, with 16 bases fitting TRBD2. The CDR3 is 18 amino acids. The V gene end was trimmed by 4 bases and the J gene end by 4 bases; junction bases not matched to a gene: 8. Germline-derived CDR1 and CDR2 are SGDLS and YYNGEE. The CDR3 nucleotides are TGTGCCAGCAGCCCGGGACTAGCGGGGGGGTCCCTTTACAATGAGCAGTTCTTC. Its protein product is CASSPGLAGGSLYNEQFF.

J is TRBJ2-2 and V is TRBV4-2; D remains unclear. The V gene's germline CDR1 is LGHNA and CDR2 YNFKEQ. This CDR3 is 14 amino acids long. Trimming pared 4 bases from V and 2 bases from J, leaving 8 bases between. This CDR3 reads CASSPGLNTGELFF. The CDR3 DNA reads TGTGCCAGCAGCCCGGGTCTAAACACCGGGGAGCTGTTTTTT.

The V and J genes are TRBV11-2 and TRBJ2-7; TRBD1 aligns across 11 bases. This CDR3 is 15 amino acids long. Germline V CDR1 and CDR2: SGHAT, FQNNGV. V shed 6 bases and J 4 bases; nucleotides not matched to a gene: 8. CDR3: CASRTVRDRGYEQYF. CDR3 DNA: TGTGCCAGCAGAACCGTCCGGGACAGGGGGTACGAGCAGTACTTC.

The V and J genes are TRBV10-2 and TRBJ2-7; D is unresolved. Trimming cost V 2 bases and J 6 bases, with 5 bases left between them. CDR3 size: 11 residues. The germline CDR1 and CDR2 sequences are WSHSY and SAAADI. The CDR3 region is CASSEIGEQYF. CDR3 nucleotides: TGCGCCAGCAGTGAGATCGGCGAGCAGTACTTC.

The chain uses TRBV7-3 and TRBJ2-3; D ambiguous. Germline V gene lookup returns CDR1 SGHTA and CDR2 FQGTGA. V was pared by 2 bases and J by 2 bases, with 11 bases between. This CDR3 comprises 15 residues. The CDR3 coding sequence is TGTGCCAGCAGCTTAGGTCGCGGTCCCACAGATACGCAGTATTTT. Translating it yields CASSLGRGPTDTQYF.

The rearrangement links TRBV7-9 to TRBJ2-6; 7 nucleotides line up with TRBD2. V gave up 10 bases and J gave up 2 bases; unmatched junction bases: 5. Germline CDR1 SEHNR, CDR2 FQNEAQ (reference sequence). This CDR3 is built from 14 residues. The CDR3 spells CAISRGAGANVLTF. CDR3 in DNA: TGTGCCATTTCACGGGGGGCTGGGGCCAACGTCCTGACTTTC.

In DNA form, the CDR3 reads TGTGCCAGCCGAACGACCAGGCTACAAGAGACCCAGTACTTC. This translates into CASRTTRLQETQYF. The chain carries TRBV6-5 and TRBJ2-5; D ambiguous. Germline V CDR1 and CDR2: MNHEY, SVGAGI. Trimming removed 8 bases at V and 2 bases at J, with 15 bases between. The CDR3 sequence is 14 residues long.

The chain combines TRBV7-9 with TRBJ2-7; 8 bases align to TRBD2. V shed 8 bases, J shed 3 bases, and the junction held 9 bases outside the gene matches. The V gene's germline CDR1 is SEHNR and CDR2 FQNEAQ (reference sequence). The CDR3 has 14 residues. Here the CDR3 reads CASCSGANFYEQYF. The CDR3 bases are TGTGCCAGCTGTAGCGGGGCAAACTTCTACGAGCAGTACTTC.

This clone was seen a few times. The V and J genes are TRBV12-5 and TRBJ2-2; TRBD1 aligns across 8 bases. After removal of 1 base from V and 5 bases from J, the junction contained 0 bases not matched to a gene. The germline V gene encodes CDR1 LGHNT and CDR2 FRNRAP. The CDR3 length is 14 residues. The CDR3 here is CASGLDRGTGELFF. CDR3 nucleotide sequence: TGTGCTAGTGGTTTGGACAGGGGGACCGGGGAGCTGTTTTTT.

The rearrangement links TRBV19 to TRBJ2-5; D is possibly TRBD1 (6 bases). V lost 0 bases and J 4 bases, leaving 15 bases between the germline ends. CDR1 LNHDA and CDR2 SQIVND come from the germline V gene (reference sequence). This CDR3 comprises 16 residues. CDR3 sequence reads: CASSIEGGATGETQYF. The CDR3 bases are TGTGCCAGTAGTATAGAAGGGGGTGCAACAGGAGAGACCCAGTACTTC.

This chain uses TRBV21-1 with TRBJ2-7; TRBD1, the table's D call, lacks a check against the DNA. TRBV21-1 is marked as a pseudogene. CDR3 length equals 17 residues. The CDR3 DNA follows: TGTGCCAGCAGCAAAGATCCGGACAGGACAAAAACCTACGAGCAGTACTTC. Translated, it gives CASSKDPDRTKTYEQYF.

This chain joins TRBV2 and TRBJ2-7, with D perhaps matching TRBD1 (5 bases). The CDR3 is 14 residues long. V lost 3 bases and J 6 bases, leaving 15 bases between the germline ends. Germline values: CDR1 SNHLY, CDR2 FYNNEI. The CDR3 sequence is CASSERTQGSEQYF. DNA for the CDR3: TGTGCCAGCAGTGAGCGGACCCAGGGTTCCGAGCAGTACTTC.

This clone has more than one count but fewer than ten. The V and J genes are TRBV28 and TRBJ2-7; tentatively, D is TRBD1 (6 bases). Trimming shortened V by 3 bases and J by 3 bases, and 12 bases separated the two germline ends. The CDR3 loop spans 14 amino acids. Per the germline V gene, CDR1 is MDHEN and CDR2 is SYDVKM. The CDR3 here is CASSFLGADYEQYF. For the CDR3, the DNA is TGTGCCAGCAGTTTTCTGGGGGCCGACTACGAGCAGTACTTC.

CDR3 DNA sequence: TGTGCCAGCAGTTGGCGGGTACCGAACACCGGGGAGCTGTTTTTT. Translated: CASSWRVPNTGELFF. The gene calls are TRBV27 and TRBJ2-2; tentatively, D is TRBD2 (5 bases). CDR3 length: 15 amino acids. Deletions cut 4 bases from V and 0 bases from J, with 9 bases between. The germline gives CDR1 MNHEY, CDR2 SMNVEV (reference sequence).

The chain uses TRBV6-5 and TRBJ1-2; 11 bases agree with TRBD1. Trimming took 8 bases from V and 7 from J; bases not matched to a gene: 6. CDR1 is MNHEY, CDR2 SVGAGI, per germline. The CDR3 consists of 13 residues. CDR3 nucleotides: TGTGCCAGCCGCGGACAGGGGGCTTCTGGCTACACCTTC. It translates to CASRGQGASGYTF.

This clone has only one observation. The J gene is TRBJ1-1, the V gene TRBV18; D gene uncertain. Trimming took 4 bases from V and 6 from J, leaving 9 bases between them. The CDR3 loop spans 12 amino acids. The germline CDR1 and CDR2 sequences are KGHSH and LQKENI. The CDR3 region has the DNA TGTGCCAGCTCACTCTTAGGAGCTGAAGCTTTCTTT. This sequence encodes CASSLLGAEAFF.

The V and J genes are TRBV6-5 and TRBJ2-7; 7 nucleotides match TRBD1. Germline V gives CDR1 MNHEY, CDR2 SVGAGI. V gave up 0 bases and J gave up 1 base; unmatched junction bases: 3. The CDR3 is 15 amino acids. The CDR3 sequence is CASSYSPDRSYEQYF. The CDR3 nucleotides are TGTGCCAGCAGTTACTCTCCGGACAGGTCCTACGAGCAGTACTTC.

V gene TRBV7-8 combines with J gene TRBJ1-2; weak D call: TRBD1 (5 bases). Germline loops: CDR1 SGHVS, CDR2 FQNEAQ. V was trimmed by 0 bases and J by 0 bases, leaving 17 bases between them. This CDR3 spans 18 amino acids. The CDR3 loop reads CASSLAGGHLSANYGYTF. CDR3 DNA sequence: TGTGCCAGCAGCTTAGCGGGAGGACACCTTTCGGCTAACTATGGCTACACCTTC.

V is TRBV5-1 and J is TRBJ1-6; 12 nucleotides match TRBD1. CDR1 SGHRS and CDR2 YFSETQ come from the germline V gene. The junction had 9 bases not matched to a gene; V was cut back by 4 bases and J by 10 bases. The CDR3 is 16 residues long. The DNA for the CDR3 is TGCGCCAGCAGCCGGGACAGGGGGCGAGTGGAATCACCCCTCCACTTT. Translating gives CASSRDRGRVESPLHF.

This clone was recorded a few times. CDR3 region: CASSPPGAYEQYF. CDR3 DNA: TGTGCCAGCTCACCACCAGGGGCCTACGAGCAGTACTTC. This chain links TRBV18 with TRBJ2-7; D is possibly TRBD1 (5 bases). The V gene's germline CDR1 is KGHSH and CDR2 LQKENI. V shed 0 bases and J shed 2 bases, with 5 bases lying between them. This CDR3 spans 13 amino acids.

The count of this clone is one. The gene calls are TRBV27 and TRBJ1-2, with TRBD1 identical over 8 bases. From germline, CDR1 is MNHEY and CDR2 SMNVEV (reference sequence). With V trimmed by 0 bases and J by 4 bases, 7 bases remained unmatched. The CDR3 runs to 16 residues. The CDR3: CASSLSIPTGAYGYTF. CDR3 nucleotide sequence: TGTGCCAGCAGTTTATCCATCCCGACAGGGGCCTATGGCTACACCTTC.

This clone was seen a few times. This rearrangement joins TRBV15 to TRBJ2-1, with TRBD2 as a possible D gene (5 bases). Trimming cost V 0 bases and J 4 bases, with 16 bases left between them. This CDR3 has 17 amino acids. CDR1 and CDR2 (germline): LNHNV, YYDKDF (reference sequence). This CDR3 reads CATSRDPADQVYNEQFF. In DNA, the CDR3 is TGTGCCACCAGCAGAGATCCAGCGGATCAGGTTTACAATGAGCAGTTCTTC.

This rearrangement joins TRBV2 to TRBJ2-7; D not resolved. The V end was cut by 2 bases, the J end by 2 bases, with 10 bases between. CDR1 is SNHLY, CDR2 FYNNEI, per germline. The CDR3 has 14 amino acids. The CDR3 loop reads CASSEYRDTYEQYF. In nucleotides, the CDR3 is TGTGCCAGCAGTGAATACAGAGATACCTACGAGCAGTACTTC.

This chain links TRBV6-5 with TRBJ1-2, with 7 positions matching TRBD1. After removal of 7 bases from V and 4 bases from J, the junction contained 6 bases not matched to a gene. CDR3 length: 13 amino acids. The germline CDR1 and CDR2 sequences are MNHEY and SVGAGI. The CDR3 region has the DNA TGTGCCAGCACCCAGGGGGACTTCTATGGCTACACCTTC. This gives the protein CASTQGDFYGYTF.